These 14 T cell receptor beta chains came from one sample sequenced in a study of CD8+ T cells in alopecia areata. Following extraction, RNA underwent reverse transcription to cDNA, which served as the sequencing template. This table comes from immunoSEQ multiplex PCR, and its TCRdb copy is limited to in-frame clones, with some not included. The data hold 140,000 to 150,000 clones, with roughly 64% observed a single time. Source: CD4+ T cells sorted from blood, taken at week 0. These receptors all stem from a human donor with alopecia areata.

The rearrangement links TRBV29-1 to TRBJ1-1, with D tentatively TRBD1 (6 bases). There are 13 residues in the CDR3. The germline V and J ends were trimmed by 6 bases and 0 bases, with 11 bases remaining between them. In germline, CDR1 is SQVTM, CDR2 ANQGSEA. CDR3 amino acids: CSVWTVMNTEAFF. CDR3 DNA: TGCAGCGTATGGACAGTGATGAACACTGAAGCTTTCTTT.

CDR3 loop: CAISATGMAEAFF. The DNA of the CDR3 is TGTGCCATCAGTGCCACAGGGATGGCTGAAGCTTTCTTT. This sequence joins TRBV10-3 and TRBJ1-1; a possible D gene is TRBD1 (6 bases). There are 13 residues in the CDR3. From germline, CDR1 is ENHRY and CDR2 SYGVKD. V dropped 4 bases and J dropped 6 bases, with 12 bases sitting between them.

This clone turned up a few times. CDR3: CASSLYGGKINIQYF. CDR3 coding DNA: TGTGCCAGCAGCTTATACGGGGGGAAAATAAACATTCAGTACTTC. The chain couples TRBV7-9 to TRBJ2-4; 7 bases are a match to TRBD2. Germline V gives CDR1 SEHNR, CDR2 FQNEAQ (reference sequence). V was clipped by 2 bases and J by 6 bases; unmatched bases: 7. The CDR3 has 15 residues.

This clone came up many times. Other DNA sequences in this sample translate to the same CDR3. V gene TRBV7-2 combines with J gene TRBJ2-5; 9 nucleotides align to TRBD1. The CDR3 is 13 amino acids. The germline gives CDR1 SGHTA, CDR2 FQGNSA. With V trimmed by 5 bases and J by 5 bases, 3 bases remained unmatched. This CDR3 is CASSQDRGETQYF. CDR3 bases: TGTGCCAGCAGCCAGGACAGGGGTGAGACCCAGTACTTC.

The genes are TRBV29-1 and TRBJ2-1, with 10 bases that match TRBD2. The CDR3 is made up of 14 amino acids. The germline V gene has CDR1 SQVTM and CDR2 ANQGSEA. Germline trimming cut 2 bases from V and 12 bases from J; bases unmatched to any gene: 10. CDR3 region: CSVELAGAPRGQFF. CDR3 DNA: TGCAGCGTTGAACTAGCGGGGGCCCCTAGGGGGCAGTTCTTC.

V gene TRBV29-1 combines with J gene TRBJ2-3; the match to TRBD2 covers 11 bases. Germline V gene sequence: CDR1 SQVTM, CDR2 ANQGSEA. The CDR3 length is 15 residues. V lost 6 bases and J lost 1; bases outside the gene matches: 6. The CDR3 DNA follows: TGCAGCGTCCGTACTAGCGGGGGAGGCACAGATACGCAGTATTTT. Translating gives CSVRTSGGGTDTQYF.

The CDR3 nucleotides are TGTGCCAGCAGCTTTGTACCAGTAGATACGCAGTATTTT. Translation: CASSFVPVDTQYF. The chain joins TRBV11-1 to TRBJ2-3, with unresolved D. The germline V gene has CDR1 SGHAT and CDR2 FQDESV (reference sequence). The CDR3 is made up of 13 amino acids. The V gene lost 3 bases and the J gene lost 5 bases, with 9 bases spanning the gap.

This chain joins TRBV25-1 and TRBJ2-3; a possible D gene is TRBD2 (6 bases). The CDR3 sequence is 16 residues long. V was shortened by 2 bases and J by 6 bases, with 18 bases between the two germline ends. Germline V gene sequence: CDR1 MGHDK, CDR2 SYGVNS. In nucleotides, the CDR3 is TGTGCCAGCAGTGAACAAACACTAGTACGGGGGGATACGCAGTATTTT. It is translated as CASSEQTLVRGDTQYF.

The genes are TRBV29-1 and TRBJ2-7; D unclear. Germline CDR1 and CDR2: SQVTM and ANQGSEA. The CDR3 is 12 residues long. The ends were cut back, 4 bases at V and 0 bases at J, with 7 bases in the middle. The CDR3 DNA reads TGCAGCGTTGGGCAGCCCTCCTACGAGCAGTACTTC. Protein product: CSVGQPSYEQYF.

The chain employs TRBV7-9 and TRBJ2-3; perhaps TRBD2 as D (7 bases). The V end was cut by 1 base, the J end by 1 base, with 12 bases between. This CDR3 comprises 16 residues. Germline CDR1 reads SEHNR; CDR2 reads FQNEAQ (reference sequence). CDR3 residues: CASSLVRGARTDTQYF. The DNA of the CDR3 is TGTGCCAGCAGCTTAGTACGGGGGGCCCGCACAGATACGCAGTATTTT. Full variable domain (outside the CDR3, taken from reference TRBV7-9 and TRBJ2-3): DTGVSQNPRHKITKRGQNVTFRCDPISEHNRLYWYRQTLGQGPEFLTYFQNEAQLEKSRLLSDRFSAERPKGSFSTLEIQRTEQGDSAMYLCASSLVRGARTDTQYFGPGTRLTVL.

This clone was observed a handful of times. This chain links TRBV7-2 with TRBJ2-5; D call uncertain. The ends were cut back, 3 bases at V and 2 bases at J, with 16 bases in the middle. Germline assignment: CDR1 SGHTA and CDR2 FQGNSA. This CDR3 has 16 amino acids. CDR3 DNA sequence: TGTGCCAGCAGCTTTGGGGTGCTCGTCAATCAAGAGACCCAGTACTTC. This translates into CASSFGVLVNQETQYF.

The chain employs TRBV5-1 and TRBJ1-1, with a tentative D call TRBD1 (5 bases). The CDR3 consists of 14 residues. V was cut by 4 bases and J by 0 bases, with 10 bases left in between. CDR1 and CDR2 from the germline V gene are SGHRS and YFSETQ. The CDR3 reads CASSRDDLNTEAFF. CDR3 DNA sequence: TGCGCCAGCAGCCGGGACGACCTGAACACTGAAGCTTTCTTT.

In DNA form, the CDR3 reads TGCGCCAGCAGCTCCGGACAAGCGAACTATGGCTACACCTTC. Its protein is CASSSGQANYGYTF. The genes are TRBV5-1 and TRBJ1-2, with a weak D call TRBD1 (5 bases). Germline-derived CDR1 and CDR2 are SGHRS and YFSETQ. Trimming stripped 3 bases from V and 2 bases from J, with 11 bases between. This CDR3 is built from 14 residues.

The CDR3 DNA sequence: TGCGCCAGCAGCCCTGTTCGTCTGACAGGGAGGAATGAAAAACTGTTTTTT. Encoded protein: CASSPVRLTGRNEKLFF. The chain uses TRBV4-1 and TRBJ1-4; 7 bases map to TRBD1. With V trimmed by 4 bases and J by 5 bases, 13 bases remained unmatched. This CDR3 has 17 residues. CDR1 MGHRA and CDR2 YSYEKL come from the germline V gene.